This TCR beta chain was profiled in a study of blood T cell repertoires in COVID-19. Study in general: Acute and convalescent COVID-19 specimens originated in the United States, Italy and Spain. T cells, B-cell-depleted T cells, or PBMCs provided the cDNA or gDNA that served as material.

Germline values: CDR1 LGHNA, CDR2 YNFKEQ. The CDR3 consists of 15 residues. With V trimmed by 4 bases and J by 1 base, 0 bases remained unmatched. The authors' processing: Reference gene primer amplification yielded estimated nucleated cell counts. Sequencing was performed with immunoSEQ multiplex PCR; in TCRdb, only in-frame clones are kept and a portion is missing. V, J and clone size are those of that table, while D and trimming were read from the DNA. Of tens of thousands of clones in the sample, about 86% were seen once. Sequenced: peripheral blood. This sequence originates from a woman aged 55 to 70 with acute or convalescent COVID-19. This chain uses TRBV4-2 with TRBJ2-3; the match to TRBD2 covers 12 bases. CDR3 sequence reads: CASSPSGRGTDTQYF. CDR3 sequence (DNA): TGTGCCAGCAGCCCTAGCGGGAGGGGCACAGATACGCAGTATTTT.